Sequencing of this TCR beta chain was carried out in a study of T cell responses to AZD1222 COVID-19 vaccine. TCRdb keeps only in-frame clones here, not all; method: immunoSEQ multiplex PCR. The sample lists approximately 100,000 clones, about 89% occurring once. Germline assignment: CDR1 SGHRS and CDR2 YFSETQ. Trimming removed 4 bases from V and 2 bases from J, with 12 bases in between. The CDR3 has 14 amino acids. This rearrangement joins TRBV5-1 to TRBJ1-2, with D uncertain. This receptor was obtained from an adult in good health. The sequencing used peripheral blood, collected on day 0 of AZD1222 vaccination. This CDR3 is CASSPTASNYGYTF. CDR3 nucleotides: TGCGCCAGCAGCCCTACGGCGTCCAACTATGGCTACACCTTC.